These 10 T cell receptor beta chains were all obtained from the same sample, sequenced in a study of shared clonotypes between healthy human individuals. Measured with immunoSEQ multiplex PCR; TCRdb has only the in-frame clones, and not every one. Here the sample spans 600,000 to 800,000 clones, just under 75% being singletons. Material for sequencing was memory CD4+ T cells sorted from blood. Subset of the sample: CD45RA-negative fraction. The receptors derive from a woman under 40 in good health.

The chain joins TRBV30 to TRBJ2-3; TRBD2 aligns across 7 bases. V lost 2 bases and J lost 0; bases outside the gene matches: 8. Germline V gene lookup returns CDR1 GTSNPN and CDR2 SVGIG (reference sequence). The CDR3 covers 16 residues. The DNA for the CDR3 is TGTGCCTGGAGTACGGGAGCGGGACCTAGCACAGATACGCAGTATTTT. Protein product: CAWSTGAGPSTDTQYF.

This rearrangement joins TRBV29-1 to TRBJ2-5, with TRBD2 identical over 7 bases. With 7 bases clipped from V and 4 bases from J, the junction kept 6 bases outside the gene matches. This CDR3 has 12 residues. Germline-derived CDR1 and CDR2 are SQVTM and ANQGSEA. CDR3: CSAGGSGETQYF. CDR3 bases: TGCAGCGCGGGGGGAAGCGGAGAGACCCAGTACTTC. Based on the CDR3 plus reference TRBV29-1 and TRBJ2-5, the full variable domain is SAVISQKPSRDICQRGTSLTIQCQVDSQVTMMFWYRQQPGQSLTLIATANQGSEATYESGFVIDKFPISRPNLTFSTLTVSNMSPEDSSIYLCSAGGSGETQYFGPGTRLLVL.

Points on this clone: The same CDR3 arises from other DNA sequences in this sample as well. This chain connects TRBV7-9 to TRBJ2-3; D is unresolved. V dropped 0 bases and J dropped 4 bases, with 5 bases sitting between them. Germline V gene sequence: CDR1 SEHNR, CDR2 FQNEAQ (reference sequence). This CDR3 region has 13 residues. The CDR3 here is CASSLAGPDTQYF. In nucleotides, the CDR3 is TGTGCCAGCAGCTTAGCAGGGCCAGATACGCAGTATTTT.

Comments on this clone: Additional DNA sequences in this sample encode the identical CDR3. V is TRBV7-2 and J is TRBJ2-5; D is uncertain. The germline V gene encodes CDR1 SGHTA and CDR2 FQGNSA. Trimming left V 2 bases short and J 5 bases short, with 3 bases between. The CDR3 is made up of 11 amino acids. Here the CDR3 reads CASSLSETQYF. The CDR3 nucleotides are TGTGCCAGCAGCTTAAGTGAGACCCAGTACTTC. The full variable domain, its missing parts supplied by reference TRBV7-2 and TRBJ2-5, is GAGVSQSPSNKVTEKGKDVELRCDPISGHTALYWYRQSLGQGLEFLIYFQGNSAPDKSGLPSDRFSAERTGGSVSTLTIQRTQQEDSAVYLCASSLSETQYFGPGTRLLVL.

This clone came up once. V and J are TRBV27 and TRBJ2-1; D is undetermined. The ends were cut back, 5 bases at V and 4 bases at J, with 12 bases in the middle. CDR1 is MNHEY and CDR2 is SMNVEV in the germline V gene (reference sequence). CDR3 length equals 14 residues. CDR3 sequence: CASSDLWKYNEQFF. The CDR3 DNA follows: TGTGCCAGCAGTGATCTTTGGAAATACAATGAGCAGTTCTTC.

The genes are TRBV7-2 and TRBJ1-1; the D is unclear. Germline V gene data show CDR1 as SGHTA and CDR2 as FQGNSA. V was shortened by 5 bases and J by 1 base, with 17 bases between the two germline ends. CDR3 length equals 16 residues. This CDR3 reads CASSRSYGDTNTEAFF. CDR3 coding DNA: TGTGCCAGCAGCCGCAGCTATGGGGATACGAACACTGAAGCTTTCTTT.

Here the CDR3 DNA reads TGTGCCAGCACCGTGGGGGGGGCAGATGAAAAACTGTTTTTT. It encodes CASTVGGADEKLFF. V is TRBV28 and J is TRBJ1-4, with D possibly being TRBD1 (6 bases). Trimming removed 7 bases at V and 6 bases at J, with 15 bases between. This CDR3 is built from 14 residues. The germline V gene encodes CDR1 MDHEN and CDR2 SYDVKM.

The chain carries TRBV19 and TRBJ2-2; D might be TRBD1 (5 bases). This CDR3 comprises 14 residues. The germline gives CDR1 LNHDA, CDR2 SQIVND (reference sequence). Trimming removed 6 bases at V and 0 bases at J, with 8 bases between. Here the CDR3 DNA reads TGTGCCAGTAGCAGACAGACGAACACCGGGGAGCTGTTTTTT. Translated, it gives CASSRQTNTGELFF.

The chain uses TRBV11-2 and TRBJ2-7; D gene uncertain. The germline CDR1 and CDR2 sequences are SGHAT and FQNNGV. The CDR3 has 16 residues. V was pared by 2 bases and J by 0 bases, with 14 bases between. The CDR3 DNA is TGTGCCAGCAGCTTAACCTTGACAATTTCCTCCTACGAGCAGTACTTC. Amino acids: CASSLTLTISSYEQYF.

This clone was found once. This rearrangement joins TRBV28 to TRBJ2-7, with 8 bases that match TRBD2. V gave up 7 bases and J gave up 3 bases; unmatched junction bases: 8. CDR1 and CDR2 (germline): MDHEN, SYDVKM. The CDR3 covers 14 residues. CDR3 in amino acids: CASTPGGRVYEQYF. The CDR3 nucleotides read TGTGCCAGCACGCCGGGGGGGCGGGTCTACGAGCAGTACTTC.